This TCR beta chain was recovered during a study of identifying expanded T cells in peripheral blood. General study points: Clone count variance between roughly 2-week samples rose with total template count.

On this clone itself: Its antigen is unidentified.

Germline assignment: CDR1 SGHDN and CDR2 FVKESK. The length of the CDR3 is 16 residues. Trimming took off 4 bases at V and 4 bases at J, with 14 bases between the two ends. Repertoires were generated with immunoSEQ multiplex PCR, while TCRdb's copy carries only in-frame clones and drops some. The sample carries 100,000 to 150,000 clones, 75% to 90% recorded once. The rearrangement joins TRBV14 to TRBJ1-6, with D maybe TRBD1 (6 bases). This receptor was identified in a person aged 18 to 70 in good health. Sequencing used blood. The CDR3 DNA follows: TGTGCCAGCAGCCGACTTCAGGGGAAATATAATTCACCCCTCCACTTT. Translating it yields CASSRLQGKYNSPLHF.